These 29 T cell receptor beta chains originate from one sample sequenced in a study of CD8 T cells in ankylosing spondylitis. MiXCR was run by TCRdb on the 5' RACE reads, yielding one entry per CDR3 protein. Of about 140,000 distinct CDR3 sequences in the sample, 30% to 40% are singletons; the top ten hold 6%. The material sequenced was synovial fluid, either unsorted or a sorted T cell fraction (not recorded which). The receptors here all came from a male donor with ankylosing spondylitis.

The CDR3, as DNA: TGTGCCAGCAGCCGCACAATAGGGGGTTGGGGGGAAGACATTCAGTACTTC. It is translated as CASSRTIGGWGEDIQYF. The chain uses TRBV9 and TRBJ2-4; D possibly matches TRBD1 or TRBD2 (6 bases each). V lost 4 bases and J 8 bases, leaving 25 bases between the germline ends. The CDR3 runs 17 residues. The V gene's germline CDR1 is SGDLS and CDR2 YYNGEE. The variable domain in full, completed from reference TRBV9 and TRBJ2-4, reads DSGVTQTPKHLITATGQRVTLRCSPRSGDLSVYWYQQSLDQGLQFLIQYYNGEERAKGNILERFSAQQFPDLHSELNLSSLELGDSALYFCASSRTIGGWGEDIQYFGAGTRLSVL.

This clonotype was seen a handful of times. This chain connects TRBV28 to TRBJ2-4, with 8 bases lining up with TRBD2. V dropped 6 bases and J dropped 5; count of bases not matched to a gene: 15. Germline V gene sequence: CDR1 MDHEN, CDR2 SYDVKM. This CDR3 is built from 17 residues. The CDR3: CASSPKLGLAGQNIQYF. Here the CDR3 DNA reads TGTGCCAGCAGCCCGAAACTCGGGCTAGCGGGCCAAAACATTCAGTACTTC.

This clonotype occurred many times. This chain links TRBV7-9 with TRBJ2-7, with D perhaps matching TRBD2 (6 bases). V lost 5 bases to trimming and J lost 3 bases, with 14 bases between them. Germline CDR1 SEHNR, CDR2 FQNEAQ (reference sequence). This CDR3 comprises 14 residues. This CDR3 reads CASSRTGGSYEQYF. The CDR3, as DNA: TGTGCCAGCAGCCGTACCGGGGGTAGCTACGAGCAGTACTTC.

V and J are TRBV9 and TRBJ2-3; 15 nucleotides match TRBD2. Germline V gene sequence: CDR1 SGDLS, CDR2 YYNGEE. V was pared by 4 bases and J by 4 bases, with 7 bases of the junction left unmatched. The CDR3 has 17 amino acids. The CDR3, as DNA: TGTGCCAGCAGCCTCAGAGGACTAGCGGGGGGGCCAGATACGCAGTATTTT. It specifies CASSLRGLAGGPDTQYF.

At least ten counts were recorded for this clonotype. The chain is built from TRBV7-9 and TRBJ1-3; the match to TRBD1 covers 8 bases. Trimming took 10 bases from V and 0 from J; bases not matched to a gene: 8. The CDR3 covers 15 residues. Germline CDR1 reads SEHNR; CDR2 reads FQNEAQ (reference sequence). CDR3 coding DNA: TGTGCCATCGGACAGGGTCCTGACTCTGGAAACACCATATATTTT. It encodes CAIGQGPDSGNTIYF.

V and J are TRBV9 and TRBJ2-5; TRBD1 might be the D (9 bases). Germline V lookup: CDR1 SGDLS, CDR2 YYNGEE. V was shortened by 4 bases and J by 8 bases, with 30 bases between the two germline ends. There are 18 residues in the CDR3. The CDR3 loop reads CASSPSVGGGQGRETQYF. Here the CDR3 DNA reads TGTGCCAGCAGCCCCTCCGTCGGGGGGGGACAGGGTAGGGAAACCCAGTACTTC.

In this sample, this clonotype turned up once. J is TRBJ1-2 and V is TRBV12-3 or TRBV12-4; D is uncertain. This CDR3 has 15 residues. Trimming shortened V by 2 bases and J by 3 bases, and 13 bases separated the two germline ends. Here the CDR3 DNA reads TGTGCCAGCAGTTTATTTGCCAGGACCTACTATGGCTACACCTTC. Translating gives CASSLFARTYYGYTF.

This clonotype was detected only a few times. The rearrangement links TRBV12-3 or TRBV12-4 to TRBJ1-1; D is uncertain. The V and J ends lost 7 bases and 4 bases respectively, with 13 bases between them. The CDR3 totals 13 residues. The DNA of the CDR3 is TGTGCCAGCAAGGCCGAAATGTTCACTGAAGCTTTCTTT. This codes for CASKAEMFTEAFF.

The J gene is TRBJ1-1, the V gene TRBV4-3; D remains ambiguous. The CDR3 extends over 15 amino acids. Germline-derived CDR1 and CDR2 are LGHNA and YSLEER. Trimming left V 0 bases short and J 1 base short, with 9 bases between. CDR3 protein: CASSQDPPPNTEAFF. The CDR3 region has the DNA TGCGCCAGCAGCCAAGATCCCCCGCCGAACACTGAAGCTTTCTTT.

This clonotype was counted many times. V and J are TRBV5-5 and TRBJ1-6, with 8 bases aligning to TRBD1. CDR1 SGHKS and CDR2 YYEKEE come from the germline V gene (reference sequence). CDR3 length: 16 amino acids. V trimming: 3 bases; J trimming: 6 bases; junction bases outside the gene matches: 8. The CDR3 DNA reads as TGTGCCAGCAGCTCCCAGGGGGCAGGGCTTAATTCACCCCTCCACTTT. Its translation is CASSSQGAGLNSPLHF.

This clonotype is labeled as medium-sized (0.01 to 0.1%). The chain is built from TRBV28 and TRBJ2-3, with D maybe TRBD1 (6 bases). The ends were cut back, 6 bases at V and 0 bases at J, with 19 bases in the middle. Germline values: CDR1 MDHEN, CDR2 SYDVKM. There are 17 residues in the CDR3. CDR3 in DNA: TGTGCCAGCAGCCTACTTTGGGCTCAGGGGAGCACAGATACGCAGTATTTT. Amino acids: CASSLLWAQGSTDTQYF. The complete variable domain, with remaining parts taken from reference TRBV28 and TRBJ2-3, reads DVKVTQSSRYLVKRTGEKVFLECVQDMDHENMFWYRQDPGLGLRLIYFSYDVKMKEKGDIPEGYSVSREKKERFSLILESASTNQTSMYLCASSLLWAQGSTDTQYFGPGTRLTVL.

The chain combines TRBV7-3 with TRBJ2-1; D gene uncertain. V lost 5 bases, J lost 2 bases, and 16 bases lay in between. This CDR3 comprises 16 residues. Germline V CDR1 and CDR2: SGHTA, FQGTGA. CDR3: CASSLALSIPYNEQFF. CDR3 DNA sequence: TGTGCCAGCAGCCTCGCCCTTAGCATCCCCTACAATGAGCAGTTCTTC. Drawing the rest from reference TRBV7-3 and TRBJ2-1, the complete variable domain is GAGVSQTPSNKVTEKGKYVELRCDPISGHTALYWYRQSLGQGPEFLIYFQGTGAADDSGLPNDRFFAVRPEGSVSTLKIQRTERGDSAVYLCASSLALSIPYNEQFFGPGTRLTVL.

This chain joins TRBV30 and TRBJ1-6, with a weak D call TRBD1 (5 bases). Germline CDR1 GTSNPN, CDR2 SVGIG (reference sequence). V was cut by 4 bases and J by 7 bases, with 14 bases left in between. The CDR3 consists of 14 residues. CDR3 in DNA: TGTGCCTGGACCGGGGGAACAAAGAATTCACCCCTCCACTTT. This encodes CAWTGGTKNSPLHF.

The table lists this clonotype with a few counts. This chain connects TRBV9 to TRBJ2-2, with D hard to call. Trimming removed 4 bases at V and 2 bases at J, with 3 bases between. The CDR3 contains 12 residues. Per germline, CDR1 SGDLS and CDR2 YYNGEE. The CDR3: CASSKNTGELFF. The DNA of the CDR3 is TGTGCCAGCAGCAAAAACACCGGGGAGCTGTTTTTT.

This clonotype was seen many times. This chain joins TRBV6-2 or TRBV6-3 and TRBJ1-5, with D tentatively TRBD1 (6 bases). V was pared by 2 bases and J by 7 bases, with 18 bases between. CDR1 is MNHEY, CDR2 SVGEGT, per germline. CDR3 size: 16 residues. CDR3: CASSYTGGHGGQPQHF. DNA for the CDR3: TGTGCCAGCAGTTACACGGGGGGGCACGGAGGACAGCCCCAGCATTTT.

V and J are TRBV12-3 or TRBV12-4 and TRBJ1-4, with D possibly TRBD1 on 5 matching bases. Trimming took 6 bases from V and 8 from J, leaving 13 bases between them. The CDR3 is made up of 13 amino acids. CDR3: CASSPVGEEKLFF. The CDR3 coding sequence is TGTGCCAGCAGCCCCGTGGGGGAGGAAAAACTGTTTTTT.

The J gene is TRBJ2-2, the V gene TRBV29-1; D remains unclear. Germline V gene sequence: CDR1 SQVTM, CDR2 ANQGSEA. V was cut by 5 bases and J by 3 bases, with 13 bases left in between. The CDR3 length is 14 residues. CDR3 in amino acids: CSVQRSQDTGELFF. Here the CDR3 DNA reads TGCAGCGTTCAGAGGAGCCAGGACACCGGGGAGCTGTTTTTT.

V gene TRBV5-1 combines with J gene TRBJ2-7, with TRBD2 as a possible D gene (6 bases). This CDR3 region has 17 residues. The germline CDR1 and CDR2 sequences are SGHRS and YFSETQ. V was pared by 4 bases and J by 6 bases, with 26 bases between. CDR3 region: CASSRNLAQGLRGEQYF. The CDR3 nucleotides are TGCGCCAGCAGCCGCAACTTGGCGCAGGGACTGCGCGGCGAGCAGTACTTC.

This sequence joins TRBV20-1 and TRBJ1-3; 9 bases match TRBD1. Germline lookup yields CDR1 DFQATT and CDR2 SNEGSKA (reference sequence). CDR3 length equals 13 residues. With 5 bases clipped from V and 4 bases from J, the junction kept 3 bases outside the gene matches. CDR3 sequence (DNA): TGCAGTGCTGCGGGACAGGGAGGAAACACCATATATTTT. This translates into CSAAGQGGNTIYF.

This clonotype was observed many times. V and J are TRBV2 and TRBJ1-2; 7 bases align to TRBD1. Germline V gene lookup returns CDR1 SNHLY and CDR2 FYNNEI. V shed 8 bases and J 1 base; nucleotides not matched to a gene: 13. The CDR3 spans 16 residues. The CDR3 protein is CASPQTRQGLNYGYTF. The DNA of the CDR3 is TGTGCCAGCCCCCAAACAAGACAGGGCCTTAACTATGGCTACACCTTC.

This clonotype was counted between two and nine times. The rearrangement links TRBV4-3 to TRBJ2-1; D is unresolved. Trimming removed 1 base from V and 0 bases from J, with 22 bases in between. The CDR3 consists of 20 residues. In germline, CDR1 is LGHNA, CDR2 YSLEER. The CDR3: CASSQVLQAFSKSSYNEQFF. DNA for the CDR3: TGCGCCAGCAGCCAAGTCCTCCAGGCCTTCTCAAAGAGCTCCTACAATGAGCAGTTCTTC.

In this sample, this clonotype turned up many times. The chain couples TRBV5-1 to TRBJ2-1; a possible D gene is TRBD1 (5 bases). Germline lookup yields CDR1 SGHRS and CDR2 YFSETQ. The CDR3 has 16 residues. Between the trimmed V and J ends, which lost 4 bases and 4 bases, there was a span of 18 bases. The CDR3 DNA reads as TGCGCCAGCAGCCTGGACATTTGGGCAGCTTACAATGAGCAGTTCTTC. Translated: CASSLDIWAAYNEQFF. Drawing the rest from reference TRBV5-1 and TRBJ2-1, the complete variable domain is KAGVTQTPRYLIKTRGQQVTLSCSPISGHRSVSWYQQTPGQGLQFLFEYFSETQRNKGNFPGRFSGRQFSNSRSEMNVSTLELGDSALYLCASSLDIWAAYNEQFFGPGTRLTVL.

The V call is TRBV7-3, the J call TRBJ2-3; 8 bases match TRBD2. Per germline, CDR1 SGHTA and CDR2 FQGTGA. With V trimmed by 8 bases and J by 3 bases, 10 bases remained unmatched. The CDR3 is 15 residues long. The CDR3 bases are TGTGCCAGCGCAGTAGCGGGAAAAGGGACAGATACGCAGTATTTT. It specifies CASAVAGKGTDTQYF.

V usage is TRBV14 and J usage is TRBJ2-1; D perhaps matches TRBD2 (6 bases). V lost 0 bases and J lost 3, with 15 bases in between. Germline CDR1 SGHDN, CDR2 FVKESK. This CDR3 comprises 17 residues. The CDR3 reads CASSQESAGSLYNEQFF. The CDR3 DNA reads TGTGCCAGCAGCCAAGAGTCAGCGGGCTCCCTCTACAATGAGCAGTTCTTC.

The chain carries TRBV5-6 and TRBJ2-1; TRBD1 matches at 7 bases. Trimming took 4 bases from V and 6 from J; bases not matched to a gene: 1. CDR1 and CDR2 (germline): SGHDT, YYEEEE. The CDR3 sequence is 12 residues long. CDR3 nucleotides: TGTGCCAGCAGCCGACAGGGCAATGAGCAGTTCTTC. Residues: CASSRQGNEQFF.

The chain joins TRBV30 to TRBJ1-1; TRBD1 matches 8 bases. This CDR3 contains 14 residues. The V and J ends lost 3 bases and 2 bases, in that order; junction bases with no gene match: 5. CDR1 and CDR2 (germline): GTSNPN, SVGIG (reference sequence). The DNA for the CDR3 is TGTGCCTGGAGGACCGACAGGGGTAACACTGAAGCTTTCTTT. Its protein is CAWRTDRGNTEAFF.

This chain links TRBV4-1 with TRBJ1-1; D not resolved. The germline gives CDR1 MGHRA, CDR2 YSYEKL. The CDR3 runs 19 residues. V gave up 3 bases and J gave up 4 bases, with 27 bases separating them. The CDR3 DNA is TGCGCCAGCAGCCATTCGTCCAGGTCAAGGGCGACTTCGGGCACTGAAGCTTTCTTT. Encoded protein: CASSHSSRSRATSGTEAFF.

The chain recombines TRBV11-2 with TRBJ2-3; D perhaps matches TRBD1 (5 bases). Trimming removed 0 bases from V and 3 bases from J, with 10 bases in between. CDR3 length equals 15 residues. Looked up from germline, CDR1 is SGHAT and CDR2 is FQNNGV. The CDR3 protein is CASSLDGRGTDTQYF. For the CDR3, the DNA is TGTGCCAGCAGCTTAGATGGTAGGGGAACAGATACGCAGTATTTT. The full variable domain, its missing parts supplied by reference TRBV11-2 and TRBJ2-3, is EAGVAQSPRYKIIEKRQSVAFWCNPISGHATLYWYQQILGQGPKLLIQFQNNGVVDDSQLPKDRFSAERLKGVDSTLKIQPAKLEDSAVYLCASSLDGRGTDTQYFGPGTRLTVL.

This clonotype was seen a handful of times. V usage is TRBV7-2 and J usage is TRBJ2-2; the D is unclear. The germline V gene has CDR1 SGHTA and CDR2 FQGNSA. Trimming left V 1 base short and J 0 bases short, with 6 bases between. There are 15 residues in the CDR3. The DNA of the CDR3 is TGTGCCAGCAGCTTAGACAGAACGAACACCGGGGAGCTGTTTTTT. It codes for CASSLDRTNTGELFF.